Listed below are T cell receptor beta chains from one sample, sequenced in a study of CD8 T cells in ankylosing spondylitis. TCRdb re-called the 5' RACE reads through MiXCR, storing one row per CDR3 protein. The sample includes 400,000 to 450,000 distinct CDR3 sequences, 15% to 20% of them seen just once. Sequences were obtained from blood, either unsorted or a sorted T cell fraction (not recorded which). Source of these receptors: a male donor with ankylosing spondylitis. Each CDR3 is given with its conserved first and last residue. D genes are given only for firm matches. Only part of the rows carry a size: once, few, many, or a class if the clone is expanded.

d_call,j_call,v_call,clone_size,cdr3_nt,cdr3_aa
TRBD2,TRBJ2-3,TRBV11-2,many,TGTGCCAGCAGCTTAGGAGGAGCGGGGGGCTACACAGATACGCAGTATTTT,CASSLGGAGGYTDTQYF
NA,TRBJ2-7,TRBV6-2/TRBV6-3,few,TGTGCCAGCAGTTACGGGCAGGGGAGCGCGGGCGAGCAGTACTTC,CASSYGQGSAGEQYF
TRBD1,TRBJ2-3,TRBV12-3/TRBV12-4,many,TGTGCCAGCAGTTTCCGCAGGGGGCAGGGAGATACGCAGTATTTT,CASSFRRGQGDTQYF
TRBD1,TRBJ1-3,TRBV11-1,NA,TGTGCCAGCAGCTTGTCCGGGACAGGGGGTGGTTCTGGAAACACCATATATTTT,CASSLSGTGGGSGNTIYF
TRBD1,TRBJ2-7,TRBV6-1,NA,TGTGCCAGCAGAGAGACAGGGGGGACTGGCGAGCAGTACTTC,CASRETGGTGEQYF
NA,TRBJ2-3,TRBV27,NA,TGTGCCAGCACGGACCTCGGCCCCACAGATACGCAGTATTTT,CASTDLGPTDTQYF
NA,TRBJ2-7,TRBV28,NA,TGTGCCAGCTTCTCCGGCCACGAGCAGTACTTC,CASFSGHEQYF
NA,TRBJ1-5,TRBV19,NA,TGTGCCAGCGCGACAACTGCAGGTCAGCCCCAGCATTTT,CASATTAGQPQHF
NA,TRBJ1-5,TRBV7-8,few,TGTGCCAGCAGCTCCCAGAAGGGTAATCAGCCCCAGCATTTT,CASSSQKGNQPQHF
NA,TRBJ1-6,TRBV12-3/TRBV12-4,many,TGTGCCAGCAGTTTAGTGGGTTCATATAATTCACCCCTCCACTTT,CASSLVGSYNSPLHF
TRBD1,TRBJ2-7,TRBV7-9,few,TGTGCCAGCAGCGAGTGGACAGGGGTCGCCTACGAGCAGTACTTC,CASSEWTGVAYEQYF
TRBD1,TRBJ1-1,TRBV4-3,few,TGCGCCAGCAGCCAGCCGGGACAGGGGAGCGTTTTCCTCGTCAACACTGAAGCTTTCTTT,CASSQPGQGSVFLVNTEAFF
TRBD1,TRBJ2-5,TRBV5-1,few,TGCGCCAGCAGCTCGGGACAGAATCAAGAGACCCAGTACTTC,CASSSGQNQETQYF
TRBD1,TRBJ1-1,TRBV5-1,few,TGCGCCAGCAGCCCGGACAGGGCGTGGAACACTGAAGCTTTCTTT,CASSPDRAWNTEAFF
TRBD2,TRBJ2-7,TRBV6-2/TRBV6-3,NA,TGTGCCAGCAGTTTAGCGGGAGCGACCTCCTACGAGCAGTACTTC,CASSLAGATSYEQYF
NA,TRBJ2-2,TRBV30,NA,TGTGCCTGGAGTGTGCACGCCGGGGAGCTGTTTTTT,CAWSVHAGELFF
TRBD1,TRBJ1-1,TRBV18,few,TGTGCCAGCTCACCCGGACAGGGGGTGAGGGCTGAAGCTTTCTTT,CASSPGQGVRAEAFF
NA,TRBJ2-7,TRBV6-2/TRBV6-3,NA,TGTGCCAGCAGTTACTTCCCGGGAAACCACTACGAGCAGTACTTC,CASSYFPGNHYEQYF
NA,TRBJ2-7,TRBV20-1,NA,TGCAGTGCTAGTGGTGTTCGGGGGAGGTCGATCGAGCAGTACTTC,CSASGVRGRSIEQYF
TRBD2,TRBJ2-1,TRBV2,NA,TGTGCCAGCAGGGGACTAGCGGGCTTCAATGAGCAGTTCTTC,CASRGLAGFNEQFF
TRBD1,TRBJ1-6,TRBV4-1,few,TGCGCCAGCAGCCAAGGACAGGGGTTTTTCTCCCTCCACTTT,CASSQGQGFFSLHF
TRBD2,TRBJ2-7,TRBV7-3,few,TGTGCCAGCAGCTTAGGTCCTAGCGGGAGCTACGAGCAGTACTTC,CASSLGPSGSYEQYF
TRBD1,TRBJ1-2,TRBV7-9,few,TGTGCCAGCAGCTTATTAGTAGCAGGGGGGCATGGCTACACCTTC,CASSLLVAGGHGYTF
TRBD1,TRBJ1-2,TRBV7-2,NA,TGTGCCAGCAGCTCAGGGACAGGGGGCAGCTACACCTTC,CASSSGTGGSYTF
NA,TRBJ1-3,TRBV15,NA,TGTGCCACCAGCAGAGAACAGGGAATTGGAAACACCATATATTTT,CATSREQGIGNTIYF
TRBD2,TRBJ2-3,TRBV6-7,few,TGTGCCAGCAGTTACTGGCTAGCGGGTAGCACAGATACGCAGTATTTT,CASSYWLAGSTDTQYF
NA,TRBJ2-7,TRBV7-2,many,TGTGCCAGCAGCTCGGCCCGAGTCAGCTACGAGCAGTACTTC,CASSSARVSYEQYF
TRBD2,TRBJ2-3,TRBV6-4,NA,TGTGCCAGCAGTGACTCGGGAGGGGATACGCAGTATTTT,CASSDSGGDTQYF
TRBD2,TRBJ2-7,TRBV28,NA,TGTGCCAGCAGTTTGTCCCCTCTCGGGGGGGAGCAGTACTTC,CASSLSPLGGEQYF
TRBD1,TRBJ1-4,TRBV11-1,NA,TGTGCCAGCAGCTTAAGGAATCTACAGGGGGAGGCTAATGAAAAACTGTTTTTT,CASSLRNLQGEANEKLFF
NA,TRBJ2-3,TRBV9,NA,TGTGCCAGCAGCGTAGATCAGGTCCCCACAGATACGCAGTATTTT,CASSVDQVPTDTQYF
NA,TRBJ2-1,TRBV7-2,few,TGTGCCAGCAGCCAGAGCAGGTTGGGGGACAATGAGCAGTTCTTC,CASSQSRLGDNEQFF
NA,TRBJ1-4,TRBV20-1,NA,TGCAGTGCCGTCCCGTCCGGGTACGAAAAACTGTTTTTT,CSAVPSGYEKLFF
NA,TRBJ1-6,TRBV20-1,few,TGCAGTGCCTCGCACAGGGAGAATTCACCCCTCCACTTT,CSASHRENSPLHF
NA,TRBJ1-2,TRBV14,NA,TGTGCCAGCAGCCAAGTGAGGGGTGATGGCTACACCTTC,CASSQVRGDGYTF
TRBD1,TRBJ2-3,TRBV20-1,NA,TGCAGTGCTAGAGATCGGCAGGGGGCCTCAGATACGCAGTATTTT,CSARDRQGASDTQYF
TRBD2,TRBJ2-1,TRBV28,many,TGTGCCAGCATGCTAGCGGCGAGCTCCTACAATGAGCAGTTCTTC,CASMLAASSYNEQFF
NA,TRBJ2-3,TRBV30,few,TGTGCCTGGAGTGTTGAGGTCACAGATACGCAGTATTTT,CAWSVEVTDTQYF
TRBD1,TRBJ1-2,TRBV30,NA,TGTGCCTGGACACTGGGACAGGGTCATGGCTACACCTTC,CAWTLGQGHGYTF
NA,TRBJ1-1,TRBV30,few,TGTGCCTGGAGTCGCAGGTTAAACACTGAAGCTTTCTTT,CAWSRRLNTEAFF
NA,TRBJ1-2,TRBV5-1,NA,TGCGCCAGCAGACAGGATTCGAACTATGGCTACACCTTC,CASRQDSNYGYTF
NA,TRBJ2-5,TRBV6-2/TRBV6-3,NA,TGTGCCAGCAGTTATGACCTTCAGGGCGGTCGAGAGACCCAGTACTTC,CASSYDLQGGRETQYF
NA,TRBJ1-5,TRBV30,NA,TGTGCCTGGAGTTTTGGGGATAATCAGCCCCAGCATTTT,CAWSFGDNQPQHF
TRBD1,TRBJ1-1,TRBV9,NA,TGTGCCAGCAGCCCACTATCCAGGGGGGGGGCAAGCTGGAACACTGAAGCTTTCTTT,CASSPLSRGGASWNTEAFF
TRBD2,TRBJ2-1,TRBV12-3/TRBV12-4,NA,TGTGCCAGCAGGAGGACTAGCGGGGGGGCCTCTGAGCAGTTCTTC,CASRRTSGGASEQFF
TRBD1,TRBJ2-1,TRBV10-3,many,TGTGCCATCAGCGGACAGGGGGCTGTCAATGAGCAGTTCTTC,CAISGQGAVNEQFF
NA,TRBJ2-3,TRBV7-3,few,TGTGCCAGCAGCTTAGATGGGGTTCCCACAGATACGCAGTATTTT,CASSLDGVPTDTQYF
NA,TRBJ2-2,TRBV5-1,few,TGCGCCAGCAGCTTGATAGCCTCCACCGGGGAGCTGTTTTTT,CASSLIASTGELFF
TRBD1,TRBJ2-7,TRBV4-2,NA,TGTGCCAGCAGCCAAACCAGGGGGCAGTCCTACGAGCAGTACTTC,CASSQTRGQSYEQYF
NA,TRBJ2-3,TRBV27,NA,TGTGCCAGCAGTTTATTGGGTTGGGCAGATACGCAGTATTTT,CASSLLGWADTQYF
NA,TRBJ1-4,TRBV7-9,few,TGTGCCAGCAGCACTCACAGGGAGACTAATGAAAAACTGTTTTTT,CASSTHRETNEKLFF
TRBD1,TRBJ2-3,TRBV20-1,NA,TGCAGTGCCCAGGGGGCCACAGATACGCAGTATTTT,CSAQGATDTQYF
TRBD1,TRBJ1-6,TRBV5-6,NA,TGTGCCAGCAGCTTGGAGGACAGGGGCTCTTCACCCCTCCACTTT,CASSLEDRGSSPLHF
NA,TRBJ2-5,TRBV28,few,TGTGCCAGCAGTACCCGAGCTCTCCAAGAGACCCAGTACTTC,CASSTRALQETQYF
NA,TRBJ1-3,TRBV20-1,NA,TGCAGTGCTAGAGATCGGCAGGACTCTGGAAACACCATATATTTT,CSARDRQDSGNTIYF